Listed below are T cell receptor beta chains from one sample, sequenced in a study of vaccination and CD4 T cells after COVID-19. MiXCR, applied by TCRdb to the PCR reads, yields one record per CDR3 protein. This table has 14,000 to 15,000 distinct CDR3 sequences, roughly 50% appearing once. No antigen is known for these receptors. Sequencing input: CD4+ T cells from blood, cultured in vitro. The receptors were gathered from a human donor who had recovered from COVID-19. The CDR3 runs from the conserved cysteine through the conserved F or W. Each record gives: clone size, V gene, D gene, CDR3 protein. A D gene is named only where the DNA matches it firmly. Part of the rows lack a size; the others show once, few, many or a class for expanded clones.

clone size: .
V gene: TRBV19
D gene: TRBD1
CDR3 protein: CASSTTGGASNQPQHF

clone size: few
V gene: TRBV7-2
D gene: .
CDR3 protein: CASSLSDGNTGELFF

clone size: .
V gene: TRBV20-1
D gene: TRBD2
CDR3 protein: CSGDIAGTYEQYF

clone size: .
V gene: TRBV19
D gene: .
CDR3 protein: CASLGRSFTEAFF

clone size: .
V gene: TRBV6-5
D gene: .
CDR3 protein: CASSYSMAPGANVLTF

clone size: .
V gene: TRBV7-9
D gene: TRBD1
CDR3 protein: CASSSGTAIFNYGYTF

clone size: .
V gene: TRBV20-1
D gene: .
CDR3 protein: CSARVPSHNEQFF

clone size: .
V gene: TRBV15
D gene: .
CDR3 protein: CAISIGGDTIYF

clone size: few
V gene: TRBV19
D gene: .
CDR3 protein: CASSKTGWESYGYTF

clone size: .
V gene: TRBV29-1
D gene: TRBD1
CDR3 protein: CSVDETGHGYTF

clone size: .
V gene: TRBV10-2
D gene: TRBD2
CDR3 protein: CASSALTSETQYF

clone size: once
V gene: TRBV7-2
D gene: TRBD2
CDR3 protein: CASSLVPSGGWITDTQYF

clone size: .
V gene: TRBV24-1
D gene: TRBD2
CDR3 protein: CATSDFGREIDEQFF

clone size: .
V gene: TRBV19
D gene: .
CDR3 protein: CASSTTGGRELFF

clone size: .
V gene: TRBV6-2/TRBV6-3
D gene: TRBD2
CDR3 protein: CASSRGGLLQETQCF

clone size: few
V gene: TRBV27
D gene: TRBD2
CDR3 protein: CASSFGTSNEQFF

clone size: .
V gene: TRBV20-1
D gene: .
CDR3 protein: CSADFRSGKATQYF

clone size: few
V gene: TRBV6-1
D gene: .
CDR3 protein: CASSDENNSPLHF

clone size: .
V gene: TRBV7-2
D gene: .
CDR3 protein: CASSLALGTLGGGYTF

clone size: .
V gene: TRBV4-1
D gene: TRBD2
CDR3 protein: CASSQGLAGAGELFF

clone size: .
V gene: TRBV12-5
D gene: .
CDR3 protein: CASGRDGGNTIYF

clone size: .
V gene: TRBV5-1
D gene: .
CDR3 protein: CASSLGLQNTEAFF

clone size: .
V gene: TRBV19
D gene: .
CDR3 protein: CASSSQTGTISGNTIYF

clone size: few
V gene: TRBV7-9
D gene: TRBD2
CDR3 protein: CASSYRLGGDTQYF

clone size: .
V gene: TRBV9
D gene: .
CDR3 protein: CASSVDERYGYTF

clone size: .
V gene: TRBV11-2
D gene: .
CDR3 protein: CASSLDFLVAGELFF

clone size: .
V gene: TRBV5-1
D gene: TRBD1
CDR3 protein: CASSLQGSDTEAFF

clone size: .
V gene: TRBV30
D gene: TRBD1
CDR3 protein: CAWRIPGTGSYEQYF

clone size: .
V gene: TRBV6-2/TRBV6-3
D gene: .
CDR3 protein: CASLRSFGETQYF

clone size: once
V gene: TRBV20-1
D gene: TRBD2
CDR3 protein: CSARDVTLAGTQYF

clone size: few
V gene: TRBV7-2
D gene: .
CDR3 protein: CASSPAYEQYF

clone size: .
V gene: TRBV2
D gene: TRBD1
CDR3 protein: CATSDRGNEQYF

clone size: .
V gene: TRBV10-1
D gene: .
CDR3 protein: CASSGGIGNGYTF

clone size: .
V gene: TRBV2
D gene: .
CDR3 protein: CASKQGVDSPLHF

clone size: .
V gene: TRBV4-3
D gene: .
CDR3 protein: CASSHREKGMYEQYF

clone size: .
V gene: TRBV12-3/TRBV12-4
D gene: .
CDR3 protein: CASSFSAGGIESNQPQHF

clone size: .
V gene: TRBV11-3
D gene: .
CDR3 protein: CASSLGGYQETQYF

clone size: .
V gene: TRBV11-2
D gene: .
CDR3 protein: CASSLLQYNEQFF

clone size: .
V gene: TRBV10-1
D gene: .
CDR3 protein: CASSASLGYGYTF

clone size: few
V gene: TRBV5-1
D gene: .
CDR3 protein: CASSRDGGGSYGYTF

clone size: .
V gene: TRBV7-9
D gene: TRBD2
CDR3 protein: CASSFLLRTSDEQFF

clone size: .
V gene: TRBV19
D gene: .
CDR3 protein: CASSIWTKPSYGYTF

clone size: .
V gene: TRBV7-2
D gene: TRBD2
CDR3 protein: CASRRTSGSSHEQYF